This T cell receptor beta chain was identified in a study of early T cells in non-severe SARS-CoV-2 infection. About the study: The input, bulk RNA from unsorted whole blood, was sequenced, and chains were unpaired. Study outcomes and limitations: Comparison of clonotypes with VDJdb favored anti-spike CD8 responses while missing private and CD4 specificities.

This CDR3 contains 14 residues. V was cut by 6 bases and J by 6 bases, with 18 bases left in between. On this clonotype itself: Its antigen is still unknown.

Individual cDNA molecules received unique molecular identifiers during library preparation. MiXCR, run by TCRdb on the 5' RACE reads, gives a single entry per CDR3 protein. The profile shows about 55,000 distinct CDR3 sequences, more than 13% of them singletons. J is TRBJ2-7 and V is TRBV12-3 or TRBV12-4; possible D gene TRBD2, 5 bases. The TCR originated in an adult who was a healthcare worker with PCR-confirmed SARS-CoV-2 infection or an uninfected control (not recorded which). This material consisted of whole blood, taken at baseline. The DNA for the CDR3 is TGTGCCAGCAGCGACTTCGGACGGGCGGGCGAGCAGTACTTC. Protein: CASSDFGRAGEQYF.